This TCR beta chain was profiled in a study of T-cell memory formation after mild COVID-19. Across the study: For the most part, TCR clusters were specific to one donor.

MiXCR, run by TCRdb on the 5' RACE reads, gives a single entry per CDR3 protein. The sample includes hundreds of thousands of distinct CDR3 sequences, approximately 16% of them seen just once. Germline V gene lookup returns CDR1 SGHTA and CDR2 FQGNSA. V was shortened by 1 base and J by 6 bases, with 9 bases between the two germline ends. The CDR3 totals 13 residues. The rearrangement joins TRBV7-2 to TRBJ1-1, with no clear D. This clonotype was obtained from a young man who had mild COVID-19 (a few samples of this study predate the infection). Cell type and time point are not known. The sample comprised PBMCs or a T cell subset sorted from them (not recorded which). CDR3: CASSLERVPEAFF. In DNA form, the CDR3 reads TGTGCCAGCAGCTTAGAAAGGGTTCCTGAAGCTTTCTTT.